The 3 T cell receptor beta chains below all came from one sample that was sequenced in a study of T cell changes during pregnancy in multiple sclerosis. Clones were sequenced by immunoSEQ multiplex PCR, and TCRdb holds only the in-frame ones, with some missing. The sample holds just under 45,000 clones, roughly 90% seen once. The starting material was CD4+ T cells from peripheral blood mononuclear cells, obtained in the first trimester of pregnancy. These receptors all stem from a female donor with multiple sclerosis, enrolled in a pregnancy study.

This chain connects TRBV7-9 to TRBJ2-2; perhaps TRBD1 as D (5 bases). Trimming pared 6 bases from V and 1 base from J, leaving 21 bases between. There are 18 residues in the CDR3. CDR1 and CDR2 (germline): SEHNR, FQNEAQ (reference sequence). CDR3 in amino acids: CASRLRGFGALNTGELFF. The CDR3 DNA follows: TGTGCCAGCAGGTTAAGGGGCTTCGGAGCTCTGAACACCGGGGAGCTGTTTTTT.

The genes are TRBV5-1 and TRBJ2-1; D might be TRBD2 (6 bases). Germline CDR1 and CDR2: SGHRS and YFSETQ. The V gene lost 5 bases and the J gene lost 5 bases, with 11 bases spanning the gap. This CDR3 has 13 residues. The CDR3 sequence is CASREGPNNEQFF. DNA for the CDR3: TGCGCCAGCAGGGAGGGGCCGAACAATGAGCAGTTCTTC.

The rearrangement uses TRBV5-1 and TRBJ1-1, with D maybe TRBD1 (5 bases). This CDR3 contains 15 residues. Germline V gene data show CDR1 as SGHRS and CDR2 as YFSETQ. The V gene lost 3 bases and the J gene lost 6 bases, with 18 bases spanning the gap. The CDR3 region is CASSSAMGGGAEAFF. For the CDR3, the DNA is TGCGCCAGCAGCTCGGCAATGGGCGGGGGGGCTGAAGCTTTCTTT.